This TCR beta chain was observed in a study of blood T cell repertoires in COVID-19. At the level of the study: From T cells, B-cell-depleted T cells, or PBMCs came the material, which was cDNA or gDNA.

This clone was observed a single time. The germline gives CDR1 LGHDT, CDR2 YNNKEL (reference sequence). Trimming left V 2 bases short and J 5 bases short, with 6 bases between. The CDR3 has 12 residues. Patients in Seattle were enrolled during active infection, then followed longitudinally. Study processing details: Scientists estimated how many nucleated cells there were by amplifying reference gene primers. Using immunoSEQ multiplex PCR, the repertoire was profiled, and TCRdb retains in-frame clones only, with some absent. The DNA gave D and trimming, while V, J and clone size come from that table. The data hold some 270,000 clones, with roughly 86% observed a single time.

The sequence was collected from a woman aged 80 or over with COVID-19, enrolled during active disease. The J gene is TRBJ2-5, the V gene TRBV3-1 (or the pseudogene TRBV3-2); no reliable D call. The sample taken for sequencing was peripheral blood. Written as DNA, the CDR3 is TGTGCCAGCAGCCAAATGAGGGAGACCCAGTACTTC. This sequence encodes CASSQMRETQYF.